This T cell receptor beta chain was found in a study of T cell responses to AZD1222 COVID-19 vaccine. Study context: Both about-4-week and about-12-week second-dose recipients were combined. Study-level findings and limits: The span of vaccine-associated CD4 TCRs extended across spike, with dominance at 160-218 and 743-854. Only a handful of AZD1222 recipients tested seropositive at baseline.

Sequenced by immunoSEQ multiplex PCR; TCRdb stores in-frame clones only, minus some. The repertoire has 100,000 or so clones, 85% to 95% of them found once; the top ten carry 1.5% to 2%. As regards this clone: What it binds is not known.

This CDR3 contains 17 residues. V lost 5 bases to trimming and J lost 4 bases; unmatched junction nucleotides: 14. The germline gives CDR1 MNHEY, CDR2 SMNVEV (reference sequence). The sample was peripheral blood, taken on day 0 of AZD1222 vaccination. The V and J genes are TRBV27 and TRBJ1-5; 7 nucleotides align to TRBD1. The receptor was isolated from an adult in good health. The CDR3 DNA reads as TGTGCCAGCAGTCCTTACTCCAGACAGGGCGGAAATCAGCCCCAGCATTTT. Protein product: CASSPYSRQGGNQPQHF.